This TCR beta chain was profiled in a study of cytomegalovirus exposure and HLA in healthy donors. In regard to this clone: The antigen remains undetermined.

It was with 60 Vbeta and 13 Jbeta primers that the PCR ran. Using immunoSEQ multiplex PCR, the repertoire was profiled, and TCRdb retains in-frame clones only, with some absent. The top ten hold approximately 1.4% of the sample, which has fewer than 65,000 clones, 87% seen once. With 5 bases removed from V and 3 bases from J, the gap between germline ends came to 9 bases. CDR3 length: 13 residues. CDR1 is SGHVS, CDR2 FNYEAQ, per germline. Overall study findings and caveats: The records held CMV serostatus as the only immune exposure information. Later analysis showed most CMV-associated TCR beta chains appearing HLA-restricted. 87-base-pair reads could not separate some V segments, including TRBV6-2 and TRBV6-3. In an earlier analysis, in approximately 570 donors, most V segments appeared productive either ~90% or ~30% of the time.

The TCR comes from a man aged 18 to 30 in good health and CMV-seronegative. This chain links TRBV7-6 with TRBJ2-3; a possible D gene is TRBD2 (5 bases). The sample taken for sequencing was PBMCs. CDR3 sequence (DNA): TGTGCCAGCAGCCCCGGGGAGACAGATACGCAGTATTTT. Translating it yields CASSPGETDTQYF.